These 2 T cell receptor beta chains were all obtained from the same sample, sequenced in a study of blood T cell repertoires in COVID-19. Clones were sequenced by immunoSEQ multiplex PCR, and TCRdb holds only the in-frame ones, with some missing. The repertoire consists of tens of thousands of clones, with 87% occurring once and the leading ten covering 4.5% to 5.5%. Material: peripheral blood. These receptors all stem from a man aged 80 or over in a cohort sampled during active COVID-19.

This clone was observed a few times. The V call is TRBV19, the J call TRBJ2-1, with D possibly being TRBD2 (6 bases). The CDR3 runs to 15 residues. The V end was cut by 4 bases, the J end by 0 bases, with 10 bases between. CDR1 and CDR2 from the germline V gene are LNHDA and SQIVND (reference sequence). The CDR3 sequence is CASSNGGNSYNEQFF. The CDR3 DNA follows: TGTGCCAGTAGTAACGGCGGGAACTCCTACAATGAGCAGTTCTTC.

The rearrangement uses TRBV7-2 and TRBJ2-2; D ambiguous. The CDR3 is 16 amino acids. V was clipped by 1 base and J by 1 base, with 10 bases between them. The germline V gene has CDR1 SGHTA and CDR2 FQGNSA. CDR3 sequence reads: CASSLGPPGNTGELFF. CDR3 bases: TGTGCCAGCAGCTTAGGCCCTCCGGGGAACACCGGGGAGCTGTTTTTT.